A single sample is the source of the 7 T cell receptor beta chains below, sequenced in a study of beta chain features in type 1 diabetes. These TCRs' antigens remain unknown. Since all of the isolated RNA was reverse transcribed, expressed TCRB transcripts were what got sequenced. The protocol was immunoSEQ multiplex PCR, while the TCRdb copy is restricted to in-frame clones and leaves out a portion. The table lists under 400,000 clones, roughly an eighth of them singletons, with over 0.008% in the top ten. Overall study results and limits: TCRB CDR3 length was moderately but significantly reduced in all four CD4+ subsets of Type 1 diabetes patients.

Input material: naive CD4+ T cells from blood. These receptor sequences come from a woman younger than 30 with type 1 diabetes.

This clone was recorded a few times. This chain uses TRBV5-1 with TRBJ2-5; TRBD1 might be the D (6 bases). The CDR3 has 14 amino acids. Trimming left V 4 bases short and J 3 bases short, with 13 bases between. Germline CDR1 and CDR2: SGHRS and YFSETQ. CDR3 nucleotides: TGCGCCAGCAGCCCCAGGGGACCAGAAGAGACCCAGTACTTC. Protein product: CASSPRGPEETQYF.

The V call is TRBV5-1, the J call TRBJ2-3; 11 nucleotides match TRBD1. Losses at the gene ends were 3 bases for V and 3 bases for J; bases not matched to a gene: 3. Germline V gene data show CDR1 as SGHRS and CDR2 as YFSETQ. This CDR3 contains 15 residues. Here the CDR3 DNA reads TGCGCCAGCAGCTGGACAGGGGGCGAGACAGATACGCAGTATTTT. This translates into CASSWTGGETDTQYF.

This rearrangement joins TRBV7-9 to TRBJ2-6; D may be TRBD1 (5 bases). With 5 bases removed from V and 0 bases from J, the gap between germline ends came to 11 bases. The CDR3 is 16 residues long. The germline gives CDR1 SEHNR, CDR2 FQNEAQ (reference sequence). CDR3 nucleotides: TGTGCCAGCAGCCTACAGGTGACCTCTGGGGCCAACGTCCTGACTTTC. Amino acid sequence: CASSLQVTSGANVLTF. The full variable domain, with the rest looked up from reference TRBV7-9 and TRBJ2-6, is DTGVSQNPRHKITKRGQNVTFRCDPISEHNRLYWYRQTLGQGPEFLTYFQNEAQLEKSRLLSDRFSAERPKGSFSTLEIQRTEQGDSAMYLCASSLQVTSGANVLTFGAGSRLTVL.

This sequence joins TRBV5-4 and TRBJ1-1; D gene unclear. Germline CDR1 and CDR2: SGHNT and YYREEE (reference sequence). Trimming removed 2 bases at V and 7 bases at J, with 9 bases between. CDR3 length: 12 amino acids. The CDR3 loop reads CASSFWEGEAFF. As DNA, the CDR3 is TGTGCCAGCAGCTTTTGGGAGGGTGAAGCTTTCTTT.

A few counts support this clone. This chain links TRBV5-4 with TRBJ1-6; a weak D match, TRBD1 (5 bases). The CDR3 contains 13 residues. Between the trimmed V and J ends, which lost 1 base and 10 bases, there was a span of 9 bases. Germline V gene sequence: CDR1 SGHNT, CDR2 YYREEE (reference sequence). In DNA form, the CDR3 reads TGTGCCAGCAGCTTGCAGGGCAACTCACCCCTCCACTTT. It codes for CASSLQGNSPLHF.

The CDR3 is CASSISGQPQHF. CDR3 DNA sequence: TGTGCCAGTAGTATCTCGGGTCAGCCCCAGCATTTT. The chain recombines TRBV19 with TRBJ1-5; no firm D call. Trimming shortened V by 3 bases and J by 6 bases, and 6 bases separated the two germline ends. Germline V CDR1 and CDR2: LNHDA, SQIVND (reference sequence). This CDR3 has 12 residues.

This clone has more than one count but fewer than ten. V usage is TRBV15 and J usage is TRBJ2-1, with 12 bases that match TRBD2. Germline CDR1 and CDR2: LNHNV and YYDKDF (reference sequence). After removal of 2 bases from V and 5 bases from J, the junction contained 1 base not matched to a gene. This CDR3 has 15 amino acids. CDR3 DNA: TGTGCCACCAGCAGAAGACTAGCGGGGGACAATGAGCAGTTCTTC. Translated: CATSRRLAGDNEQFF.